This section outlines one T cell receptor (beta chain) sequence together with its context. This sample was included in a study of blood T cell repertoires in COVID-19. Measured with immunoSEQ multiplex PCR; TCRdb has only the in-frame clones, and not every one. Found here are over 150,000 clones, around 90% of them singletons; the top ten hold 0.45% to 0.65%. Germline values: CDR1 MNHEY, CDR2 SVGAGI. The junction had 12 bases not matched to a gene; V was cut back by 7 bases and J by 7 bases. This CDR3 spans 15 amino acids. Material for sequencing was peripheral blood. This sequence originates from a man over 45 with acute or convalescent COVID-19. This chain joins TRBV6-5 and TRBJ2-2; 7 bases agree with TRBD2. CDR3: CASTYAGDEFGELFF. CDR3 in DNA: TGTGCCAGCACCTACGCGGGGGATGAGTTCGGGGAGCTGTTTTTT.